The next 18 T cell receptor beta chains were all read from a single sample in a study of T-cell reconstitution after alpha-beta-depleted transplantation in children (TCRdb year 2016). The library was generated by PCR. Sequencer: Illumina HiSeq 2500. Molecular barcoding was employed in the preparation of TCR libraries, with unique molecular identifiers being used to normalize TCRbeta repertoire quantification. The public reads were run again by TCRdb, first through fastp at Q25 and then through MiXCR, and only productive beta chains were kept. A single entry per CDR3 protein holds the most common genes and DNA from its merged rows. Across this sample there are about 600,000 distinct CDR3 sequences, with more than 9% seen only once. Approximately 4.1% of the sample is held by the ten biggest clonotypes. The source was PBMCs from the stem cell graft donor, collected from the stem cell graft. The receptors were gathered from a human donor who donated a stem cell graft to a child with acute myeloid leukemia.

The V gene is TRBV20-1, the J gene TRBJ2-3; D is perhaps TRBD2 (6 bases). In germline, CDR1 is DFQATT, CDR2 SNEGSKA (reference sequence). V lost 0 bases to trimming and J lost 1 base, with 17 bases between them. CDR3 length: 17 residues. Written as DNA, the CDR3 is TGCAGTGCTAGAGATCGGCGGGATGATGTTGGCACAGATACGCAGTATTTT. Its protein product is CSARDRRDDVGTDTQYF.

This clonotype came up a few times. The chain recombines TRBV20-1 with TRBJ2-1; 10 nucleotides align to TRBD2. With 5 bases clipped from V and 3 bases from J, the junction kept 4 bases outside the gene matches. CDR3 length equals 14 residues. Germline CDR1 is DFQATT and CDR2 is SNEGSKA (reference sequence). The CDR3 DNA is TGCAGTGCTCCAGCGGGAGGGCACTACAATGAGCAGTTCTTC. It translates to CSAPAGGHYNEQFF.

The V gene is TRBV6-1, the J gene TRBJ2-1; 10 nucleotides line up with TRBD2. The CDR3 sequence is 20 residues long. Germline V CDR1 and CDR2: MNHNS, SASEGT. Unmatched junction bases numbered 22, after V lost 3 bases and J lost 8 bases. In DNA, the CDR3 is TGTGCCAGCAGTGATAAATGGAGGATAACAGCGGGAGGGCCTATCCATGAGCAGTTCTTC. This translates into CASSDKWRITAGGPIHEQFF.

This sequence joins TRBV11-2 and TRBJ2-3; 7 positions agree with TRBD2. Germline loops: CDR1 SGHAT, CDR2 FQNNGV. The V segment lost 0 bases and the J segment 1 base; nucleotides outside the gene matches: 7. This CDR3 is 17 amino acids long. CDR3 region: CASSLDGTSVGTDTQYF. DNA of the CDR3: TGTGCCAGCAGCTTAGATGGTACTAGCGTCGGCACAGATACGCAGTATTTT.

The rearrangement links TRBV24-1 to TRBJ1-2; no firm D call. V was trimmed by 5 bases and J by 3 bases, leaving 12 bases between them. Germline CDR1 is KGHDR and CDR2 is SFDVKD. This CDR3 contains 14 residues. The DNA for the CDR3 is TGTGCCACCAGTGCCGCAGGTGTAGACTATGGCTACACCTTC. Translation gives CATSAAGVDYGYTF.

This clonotype was recorded a few times. The chain is built from TRBV7-3 and TRBJ2-1; the match to TRBD2 covers 13 bases. The V gene's germline CDR1 is SGHTA and CDR2 FQGTGA. The J segment lost 8 bases and the V segment lost 1 base, leaving 8 bases of the junction unmatched. The CDR3 is made up of 17 amino acids. The CDR3 sequence is CASSLSRTSGSWDEQFF. CDR3 sequence (DNA): TGTGCCAGCAGCTTAAGTAGGACTAGCGGGAGTTGGGATGAGCAGTTCTTC.

The chain recombines TRBV29-1 with TRBJ2-7; D could derive from TRBD1 or TRBD2 (5 bases each). V was clipped by 6 bases and J by 3 bases, with 12 bases between them. CDR3 length: 12 residues. Germline CDR1 reads SQVTM; CDR2 reads ANQGSEA. The CDR3 here is CSVGDNLYEQYF. The CDR3 region has the DNA TGCAGCGTGGGGGATAACCTCTACGAGCAGTACTTC.

V and J are TRBV27 and TRBJ2-7; the match to TRBD2 covers 7 bases. The germline gives CDR1 MNHEY, CDR2 SMNVEV (reference sequence). Unmatched junction bases numbered 14, after V lost 5 bases and J lost 4 bases. This CDR3 comprises 16 residues. CDR3 residues: CASSPFAGRRAYEQYF. CDR3 bases: TGTGCCAGCAGTCCATTTGCCGGGAGGAGGGCATACGAGCAGTACTTC.

This clonotype was seen repeatedly, ten times or more. J is TRBJ2-1 and V is TRBV7-3; TRBD2 matches at 7 bases. The CDR3 covers 16 residues. V lost 1 base and J lost 4; bases outside the gene matches: 7. Germline-derived CDR1 and CDR2 are SGHTA and FQGTGA. The CDR3 protein is CASSLSRTREYNEQFF. The CDR3, as DNA: TGTGCCAGCAGCTTAAGTCGGACTAGGGAATACAATGAGCAGTTCTTC. The complete variable domain, with remaining parts taken from reference TRBV7-3 and TRBJ2-1, reads GAGVSQTPSNKVTEKGKYVELRCDPISGHTALYWYRQSLGQGPEFLIYFQGTGAADDSGLPNDRFFAVRPEGSVSTLKIQRTERGDSAVYLCASSLSRTREYNEQFFGPGTRLTVL.

The chain has TRBV15 and TRBJ2-1, with 10 bases identical to TRBD2. J lost 8 bases, V lost 5 bases, and 9 bases had no gene match. The CDR3 has 15 residues. Germline CDR1 is LNHNV and CDR2 is YYDKDF (reference sequence). CDR3 in amino acids: CATSYPSGSDDEQFF. The DNA for the CDR3 is TGTGCCACCAGCTATCCTAGCGGGAGTGACGATGAGCAGTTCTTC.

The chain combines TRBV9 with TRBJ2-7, with unresolved D. Germline V gene sequence: CDR1 SGDLS, CDR2 YYNGEE. The V gene lost 1 base and the J gene lost 3 bases, with 14 bases spanning the gap. The CDR3 has 15 amino acids. The CDR3 nucleotides are TGTGCCAGCAGCGTAACCCTAGAAACCTTCTACGAGCAGTACTTC. Protein product: CASSVTLETFYEQYF.

In its sample, this clonotype was seen a few times. This chain links TRBV5-1 with TRBJ1-4, with 9 bases aligning to TRBD1. V lost 2 bases, J lost 2 bases, and 4 bases stayed unmatched. This CDR3 comprises 16 residues. The germline V gene has CDR1 SGHRS and CDR2 YFSETQ. The CDR3, as DNA: TGCGCCAGCAGCTTAGGGACAGGGAGGACTAATGAAAAACTGTTTTTT. Encoded protein: CASSLGTGRTNEKLFF. Full variable domain (remainder filled in from reference TRBV5-1 and TRBJ1-4): KAGVTQTPRYLIKTRGQQVTLSCSPISGHRSVSWYQQTPGQGLQFLFEYFSETQRNKGNFPGRFSGRQFSNSRSEMNVSTLELGDSALYLCASSLGTGRTNEKLFFGSGTQLSVL.

V is TRBV7-2 and J is TRBJ2-2, with D possibly matching TRBD1 (5 bases). This CDR3 contains 15 residues. The V end was cut by 1 base, the J end by 3 bases, with 9 bases between. CDR1 SGHTA and CDR2 FQGNSA come from the germline V gene. The CDR3 nucleotides read TGTGCCAGCAGCTTAGTTGACAGATACACCGGGGAGCTGTTTTTT. Its protein is CASSLVDRYTGELFF.

This chain links TRBV20-1 with TRBJ2-7; D remains ambiguous. The V gene's germline CDR1 is DFQATT and CDR2 SNEGSKA (reference sequence). The CDR3 has 12 residues. Deletions cut 6 bases from V and 2 bases from J, with 11 bases between. The CDR3 here is CSASGKTYEQYF. The DNA for the CDR3 is TGCAGTGCGAGTGGGAAAACCTACGAGCAGTACTTC.

The CDR3 nucleotides read TGTGCCAGCACCGACCGGGGACCAGAGACCCAGTACTTC. Translated, it gives CASTDRGPETQYF. The chain joins TRBV6-2 or TRBV6-3 to TRBJ2-5; D possibly uses TRBD1 or TRBD2 (5 bases each). This CDR3 region has 13 residues. V shed 7 bases and J shed 4 bases, with 13 bases lying between them. Germline CDR1 is MNHEY and CDR2 is SVGEGT.

The V call is TRBV5-1, the J call TRBJ2-5; a possible D gene is TRBD2 (6 bases). V shed 0 bases and J shed 4 bases, with 13 bases lying between them. The germline V gene encodes CDR1 SGHRS and CDR2 YFSETQ. The CDR3 length is 15 residues. DNA for the CDR3: TGCGCCAGCAGCTTGGGGGGCCCGGAGGGAGAGACCCAGTACTTC. Its translation: CASSLGGPEGETQYF.

At least ten counts were recorded for this clonotype. This chain uses TRBV27 with TRBJ1-5, with 10 bases lining up with TRBD1. Trimming at V came to 5 bases and at J to 8 bases, leaving 6 bases not matched to a gene. The CDR3 is made up of 14 amino acids. Germline-derived CDR1 and CDR2 are MNHEY and SMNVEV (reference sequence). The CDR3: CASSQIGTGEPQHF. CDR3 DNA: TGTGCCAGCAGTCAAATCGGGACAGGGGAGCCCCAGCATTTT.

The V call is TRBV20-1, the J call TRBJ2-3; D perhaps matches TRBD1 (5 bases). CDR1 is DFQATT and CDR2 is SNEGSKA in the germline V gene (reference sequence). This CDR3 has 13 amino acids. V dropped 4 bases and J dropped 2 bases, with 10 bases sitting between them. CDR3 in amino acids: CSAMSRATDTQYF. CDR3 in DNA: TGCAGTGCTATGAGCAGGGCCACAGATACGCAGTATTTT.